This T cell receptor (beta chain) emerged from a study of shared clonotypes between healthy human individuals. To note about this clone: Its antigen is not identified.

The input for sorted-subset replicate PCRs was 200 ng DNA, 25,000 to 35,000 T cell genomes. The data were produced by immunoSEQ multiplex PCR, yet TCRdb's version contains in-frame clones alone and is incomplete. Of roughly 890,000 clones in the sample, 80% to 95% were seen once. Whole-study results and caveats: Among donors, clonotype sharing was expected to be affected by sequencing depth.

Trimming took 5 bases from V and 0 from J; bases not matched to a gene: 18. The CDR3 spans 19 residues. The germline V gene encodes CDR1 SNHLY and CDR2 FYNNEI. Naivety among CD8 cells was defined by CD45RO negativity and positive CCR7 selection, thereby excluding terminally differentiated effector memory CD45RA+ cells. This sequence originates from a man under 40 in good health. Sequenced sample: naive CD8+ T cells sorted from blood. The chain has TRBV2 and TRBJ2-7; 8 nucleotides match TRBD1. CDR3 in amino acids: CASSSCGTGLNDYSYEQYF. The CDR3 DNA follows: TGTGCCAGCAGTAGCTGCGGGACAGGCCTAAACGACTACTCCTACGAGCAGTACTTC.